This T cell receptor (beta chain) was recovered during a study of cytomegalovirus exposure and HLA in healthy donors. Study-wide results and caveats: Later work found that TCR association rates differed between HLA loci; DRB1 had the most and HLA-C the fewest. In a later analysis, V- and J-gene trimming of beta chains associated with a DCLRE1C missense variant, replicated independently.

About this clone itself: What it binds is not known.

The V and J ends lost 1 base and 4 bases respectively, with 18 bases between them. The CDR3 spans 17 residues. Germline loops: CDR1 SNHLY, CDR2 FYNNEI. PCR was performed using 60 Vbeta and 13 Jbeta primers. Data came from immunoSEQ multiplex PCR; TCRdb stores just in-frame clones and leaves some out. The top ten clones hold over 7% of a sample with 75,000 to 80,000 clones, around 73% of them seen once. Sample: PBMCs. The clonotype originates from a woman in her forties in good health and CMV-seropositive. This chain links TRBV2 with TRBJ2-3; perhaps TRBD2 as D (5 bases). The CDR3 loop is CASSEDTLNTAADTQYF. The CDR3 bases are TGTGCCAGCAGTGAAGATACCCTAAATACAGCGGCAGATACGCAGTATTTT.